The clone carrying this T cell receptor beta chain has ten or more counts. Its antigen is currently unknown. This sequence may be a read error, since a much larger clone differs from it by one base. Other DNA sequences in this specimen translate into the identical CDR3. None of the patients had undergone any treatment ahead of thyroid surgery. The CDR3 is made up of 14 amino acids. CDR1 is SGHRS and CDR2 is YFSETQ in the germline V gene. Original methodology: The study took CDR3 differences across clinicopathological groups and made a distant-metastasis classifier for papillary thyroid cancer from them. TCRdb called clones again from the PCR reads with MiXCR. The V and J calls reflect TCRdb's pipeline rather than the authors' work. The sample includes over 10,000 clones, 20% to 30% seen only once; the top ten take 9.5% to 15%. This specimen belongs to a study of metastatic and nonmetastatic thyroid tumors. About the study: Repertoires from malignant and benign thyroid patients were compared across blood and tumor or nodule tissue. Study-level results: A significant increase in TCR beta diversity was reportedly seen in malignant thyroid tumors relative to benign nodules, in blood and tumor.

The genes are TRBV5-1 and TRBJ1-1, with 7 bases matching TRBD1. The sequence derives from a female donor with papillary thyroid cancer or a benign thyroid nodule (not recorded which). Some clones in this sample may be carry-over from other donors' samples. The sample taken for sequencing was adjacent normal tissue. CDR3 sequence: CASSQDRVNTEAFF. The CDR3 region has the DNA TGCGCCAGCAGCCAAGACAGGGTAAACACTGAAGCCTTCTTT.